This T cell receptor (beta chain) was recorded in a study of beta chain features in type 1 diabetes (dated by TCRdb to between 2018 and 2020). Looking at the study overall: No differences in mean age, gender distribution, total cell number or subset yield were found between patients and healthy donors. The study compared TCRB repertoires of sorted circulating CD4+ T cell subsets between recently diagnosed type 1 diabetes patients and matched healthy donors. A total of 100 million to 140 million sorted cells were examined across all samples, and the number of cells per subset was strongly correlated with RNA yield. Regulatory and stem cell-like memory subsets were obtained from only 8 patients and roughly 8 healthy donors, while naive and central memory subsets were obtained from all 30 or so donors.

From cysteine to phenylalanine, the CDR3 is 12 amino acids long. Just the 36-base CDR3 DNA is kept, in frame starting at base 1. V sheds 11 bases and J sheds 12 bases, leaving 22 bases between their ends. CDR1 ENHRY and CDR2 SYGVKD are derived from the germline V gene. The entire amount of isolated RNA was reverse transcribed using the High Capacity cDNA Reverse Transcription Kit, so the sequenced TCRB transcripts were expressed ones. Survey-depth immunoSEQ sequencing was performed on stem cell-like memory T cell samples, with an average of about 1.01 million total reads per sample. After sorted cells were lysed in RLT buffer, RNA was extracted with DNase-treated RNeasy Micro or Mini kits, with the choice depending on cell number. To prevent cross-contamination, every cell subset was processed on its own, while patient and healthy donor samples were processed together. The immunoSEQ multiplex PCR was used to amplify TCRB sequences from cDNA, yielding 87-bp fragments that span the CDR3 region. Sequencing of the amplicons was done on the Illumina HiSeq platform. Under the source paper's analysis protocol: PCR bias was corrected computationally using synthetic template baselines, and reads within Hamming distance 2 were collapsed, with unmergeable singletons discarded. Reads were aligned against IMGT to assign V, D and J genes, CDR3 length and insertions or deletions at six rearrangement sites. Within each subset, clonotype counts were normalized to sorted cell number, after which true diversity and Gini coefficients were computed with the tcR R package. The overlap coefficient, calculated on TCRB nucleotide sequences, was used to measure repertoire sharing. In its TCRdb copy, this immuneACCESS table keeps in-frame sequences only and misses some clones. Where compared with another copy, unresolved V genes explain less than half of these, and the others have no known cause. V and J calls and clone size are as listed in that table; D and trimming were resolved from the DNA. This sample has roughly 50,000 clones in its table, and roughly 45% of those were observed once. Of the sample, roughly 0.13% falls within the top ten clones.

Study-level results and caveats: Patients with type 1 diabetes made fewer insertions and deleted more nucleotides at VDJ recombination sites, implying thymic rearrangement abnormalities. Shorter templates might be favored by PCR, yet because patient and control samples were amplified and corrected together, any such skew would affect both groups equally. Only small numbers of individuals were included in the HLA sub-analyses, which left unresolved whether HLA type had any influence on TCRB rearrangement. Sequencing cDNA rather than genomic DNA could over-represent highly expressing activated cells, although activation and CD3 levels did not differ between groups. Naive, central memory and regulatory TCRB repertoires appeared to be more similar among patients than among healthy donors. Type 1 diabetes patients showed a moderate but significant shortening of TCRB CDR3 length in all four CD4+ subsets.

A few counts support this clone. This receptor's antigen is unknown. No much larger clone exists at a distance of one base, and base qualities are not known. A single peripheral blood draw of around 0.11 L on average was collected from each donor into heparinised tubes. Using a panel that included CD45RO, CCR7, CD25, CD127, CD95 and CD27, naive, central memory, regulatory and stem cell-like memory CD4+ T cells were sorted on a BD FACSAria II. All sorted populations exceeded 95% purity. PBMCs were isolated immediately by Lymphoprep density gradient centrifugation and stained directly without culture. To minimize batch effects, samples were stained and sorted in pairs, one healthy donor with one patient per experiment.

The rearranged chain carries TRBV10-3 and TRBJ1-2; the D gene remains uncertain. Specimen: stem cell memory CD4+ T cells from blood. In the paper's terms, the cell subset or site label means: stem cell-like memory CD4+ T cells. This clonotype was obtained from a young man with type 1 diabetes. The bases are TGTGCCGCCGCTCTGGGTAGCCGGAATCACACCTTC. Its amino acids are CAAALGSRNHTF.